The clone carrying this T cell receptor (beta chain) was seen ten or more times. Its cognate antigen is unknown. Per the germline V gene, CDR1 is DFQATT and CDR2 is SNEGSKA (reference sequence). Trimming shortened V by 1 base and J by 13 bases, and 11 bases separated the two germline ends. The CDR3 runs 11 residues. This entry is derived from a study of T-cell reconstitution after alpha-beta-depleted transplantation in children. Study conclusions and caveats: Hyperexpanded clones declined; after one year, newly produced T cells mostly supplied diversity. Diversity of TCRbeta at day 60 was high in some patients, arising from surviving recipient T cells and thymic progenitors. Reported findings indicate that, about two months after transplant, alpha-beta T cells came from several hundred expanded clones, which were derived from non-depleted graft cells.

The authors prepared the TCRbeta library with unique molecular identifiers. TCRdb itself ran the PCR reads through MiXCR, one entry per CDR3 protein. The table has under 300,000 distinct CDR3 sequences, around 10% seen once. This TCR derives from a male patient aged 2-10 years who had a stem cell transplant for chronic granulomatous disease, so the T cells may come from the graft donor. The specimen was peripheral blood, collected 180 days after TCRalphabeta/CD19-depleted stem cell transplant. This sequence joins TRBV20-1 and TRBJ2-1; tentatively, D is TRBD1 or TRBD2 (5 bases each). The DNA for the CDR3 is TGCAGTGCTAGAGCGGTGGGACCACAGTTCTTC. Its translation is CSARAVGPQFF.